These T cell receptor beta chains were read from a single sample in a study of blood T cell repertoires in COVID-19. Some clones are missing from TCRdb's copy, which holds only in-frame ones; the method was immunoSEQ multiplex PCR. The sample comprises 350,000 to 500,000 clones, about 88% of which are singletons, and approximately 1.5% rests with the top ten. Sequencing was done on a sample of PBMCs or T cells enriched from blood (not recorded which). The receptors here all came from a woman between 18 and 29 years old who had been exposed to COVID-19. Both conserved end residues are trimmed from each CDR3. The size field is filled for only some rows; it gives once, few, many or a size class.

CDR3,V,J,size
ASSGPRDRERREAF,TRBV19,TRBJ1-1,once
ASSLTGGSYEQY,TRBV28,TRBJ2-7,-
ASSGTGGYEQY,TRBV18,TRBJ2-7,-
ASSAGLSNYGYT,TRBV7-2,TRBJ1-2,-
ASSRSPGQGEREQY,TRBV7-2,TRBJ2-7,-
ASSLRQGGSYNEQF,TRBV7-9,TRBJ2-1,-
ASREGQPNEQF,TRBV11-1,TRBJ2-1,-
ASSPPGQGDYEQY,TRBV18,TRBJ2-7,-
ASSPVKSAGSYNEQF,TRBV3-1/TRBV3-2,TRBJ2-1,-
ASLPSTGGEEKLF,TRBV28,TRBJ1-4,once
ASSLPLTGFPLH,TRBV7-2,TRBJ1-6,-
ASSYGDRRYNGYT,TRBV6-5,TRBJ1-2,-
ASSPRGGQGAGGYT,TRBV19,TRBJ1-2,-
ASSETGNNSPLH,TRBV2,TRBJ1-6,-
ASSLAARGGSSYNEQF,TRBV7-2,TRBJ2-1,-
ASSQTLGGDEQY,TRBV4-3,TRBJ2-7,-
ASSRGLAGGRSSYNEQF,TRBV7-9,TRBJ2-1,-
AWSPVPGHQPQH,TRBV30,TRBJ1-5,-
ASSPTGSEDYGYT,TRBV27,TRBJ1-2,-
ASSSRDRQETQY,TRBV6-5,TRBJ2-5,-
ASSYSEQAGDEQY,TRBV6-2/TRBV6-3,TRBJ2-7,-
ASSTPGTGDFYGYT,TRBV9,TRBJ1-2,once
ASSQESTTIDEKLF,TRBV4-1,TRBJ1-4,-
ASVDARRGIHEKLF,TRBV28,TRBJ1-4,-
ASSFPLGVSTEAF,TRBV6-2/TRBV6-3,TRBJ1-1,-
ASSQGGGVIGSGNTIY,TRBV4-1,TRBJ1-3,once
ASSLEGTSGRPQY,TRBV7-8,TRBJ2-7,-
ASSQVMAGVGTGELF,TRBV4-2,TRBJ2-2,-
ASSIRREQETQY,TRBV7-9,TRBJ2-5,-